What follows describes a single TCR beta chain. Its specificity is not known. This sample is part of a study of T cells in Graves' hyperthyroidism and ophthalmopathy. The study, taken as a whole, reports: Ophthalmopathy onset followed model prediction by a median approximately 6.2 months.

Using RNA transcripts as the source, TCR beta CDR3 regions were amplified. Carried out on the TCR CDR3, a first-round RT-PCR used the HTBI primer set. MiXCR was run by TCRdb on the multiplex PCR reads, yielding one entry per CDR3 protein. The sample lists under 650,000 distinct CDR3 sequences; about a sixth were seen once. The length of the CDR3 is 17 residues. Trimming shortened V by 2 bases and J by 2 bases, and 19 bases separated the two germline ends. The germline CDR1 and CDR2 sequences are DFQATT and SNEGSKA (reference sequence). The sequenced sample consisted of blood. V gene TRBV20-1 combines with J gene TRBJ1-5; D ambiguous. This TCR was sampled from a woman in her thirties with Graves' hyperthyroidism. The CDR3 DNA sequence: TGCAGTGCTAGATCCCCCGTCTTAGGACGCGGCAATCAGCCCCAGCATTTT. Protein sequence: CSARSPVLGRGNQPQHF.